The source of this T cell receptor (beta chain) is a study of breast tumors, draining lymph nodes, adjacent tissues. Findings of the study overall: Tumor T cell lymph node origin was a supported hypothesis, not proven. Tumor TCR diversity was below lymph nodes but above nontumor tissue. Compared with basal-like, luminal-like tumors shared significantly more repertoire with nontumor tissue.

Germline loops: CDR1 SGHAT, CDR2 FQNNGV. The CDR3 is 15 amino acids. V lost 3 bases and J 4 bases, leaving 15 bases between the germline ends. Samples came from axillary lymph nodes draining the breast cancer. This clonotype was seen many times. Its antigen is as yet unknown. TCRdb redid the calling of the multiplex PCR reads with MiXCR, one entry per CDR3 protein. The sample has approximately 100,000 distinct CDR3 sequences, around 21% seen once. Sequencing was carried out using axillary lymph node tissue. This TCR was recovered from a female donor with breast cancer. Some clones in this sample may be carry-over from other donors' samples. This chain connects TRBV11-2 to TRBJ2-5; a possible D gene is TRBD2 (6 bases). CDR3 bases: TGTGCCAGCAGCTTCAACGGGGGAGCCCTAGAGACCCAGTACTTC. Translated, it gives CASSFNGGALETQYF.